Listed below are T cell receptor beta chains from one sample, sequenced in a study of blood T cell repertoires in COVID-19. Repertoires were generated with immunoSEQ multiplex PCR, while TCRdb's copy carries only in-frame clones and drops some. The sample has over 70,000 clones, 70% to 90% seen once. The sample taken for sequencing was peripheral blood. The receptors stem from a man aged 60 to 69 with COVID-19, enrolled during active disease. Each CDR3 is given with its conserved first and last residue. The order of the fields is D gene, clone size, V gene, J gene, CDR3 protein, CDR3 DNA. The D gene is left open where the match is weak. Clone sizes are given selectively: once, few, many, or a class where the clone is expanded.

d_call: NA; clone_size: few; v_call: TRBV4-1; j_call: TRBJ1-5; cdr3_aa: CASSPERDQPQHF; cdr3_nt: TGCGCCAGCAGCCCGGAGAGGGATCAGCCCCAGCATTTT
d_call: NA; clone_size: NA; v_call: TRBV28; j_call: TRBJ1-5; cdr3_aa: CASSWFGGGRIEPQHF; cdr3_nt: TGTGCCAGCAGTTGGTTCGGGGGTGGAAGAATCGAGCCCCAGCATTTT
d_call: TRBD1; clone_size: NA; v_call: TRBV5-4; j_call: TRBJ2-1; cdr3_aa: CASSFRDRGAHEQFF; cdr3_nt: TGTGCCAGCAGCTTTAGGGACAGGGGTGCCCATGAGCAGTTCTTC
d_call: NA; clone_size: NA; v_call: TRBV7-9; j_call: TRBJ1-1; cdr3_aa: CASSSGGGDTEAFF; cdr3_nt: TGTGCCAGCAGCTCGGGCGGGGGGGACACTGAAGCTTTCTTT
d_call: TRBD2; clone_size: NA; v_call: TRBV6-2/TRBV6-3; j_call: TRBJ2-1; cdr3_aa: CASSSHQRGGYNEQFF; cdr3_nt: TGTGCCAGCAGTTCCCATCAGCGGGGGGGCTACAATGAGCAGTTCTTC
d_call: NA; clone_size: NA; v_call: TRBV5-1; j_call: TRBJ2-1; cdr3_aa: CASSLVRLINNEQFF; cdr3_nt: TGCGCCAGCAGCTTGGTCCGACTGATAAACAATGAGCAGTTCTTC
d_call: TRBD1; clone_size: NA; v_call: TRBV24-1; j_call: TRBJ1-1; cdr3_aa: CATSDRPGQGARFTEAFF; cdr3_nt: TGTGCCACCAGTGACCGACCGGGACAGGGGGCGAGGTTTACTGAAGCTTTCTTT
d_call: NA; clone_size: NA; v_call: TRBV9; j_call: TRBJ1-3; cdr3_aa: CASSVAPVGRSGNTIYF; cdr3_nt: TGTGCCAGCAGCGTAGCTCCCGTGGGCCGGTCTGGAAACACCATATATTTT
d_call: TRBD1; clone_size: NA; v_call: TRBV29-1; j_call: TRBJ1-4; cdr3_aa: CSVGTGGHEKLFF; cdr3_nt: TGCAGCGTTGGGACAGGGGGCCATGAAAAACTGTTTTTT
d_call: TRBD2; clone_size: once; v_call: TRBV10-2; j_call: TRBJ2-3; cdr3_aa: CASSGYSGGRIDTQYF; cdr3_nt: TGCGCCAGCAGTGGCTACTCGGGAGGTCGAATAGATACGCAGTATTTT
d_call: NA; clone_size: NA; v_call: TRBV6-5; j_call: TRBJ1-2; cdr3_aa: CASRPTEGQGYTF; cdr3_nt: TGTGCCAGCAGACCGACGGAGGGTCAGGGCTACACCTTC
d_call: NA; clone_size: NA; v_call: TRBV25-1; j_call: TRBJ1-2; cdr3_aa: CASSGVEGWVYTF; cdr3_nt: TGTGCCAGCAGTGGAGTGGAGGGATGGGTCTACACCTTC
d_call: NA; clone_size: once; v_call: TRBV9; j_call: TRBJ1-4; cdr3_aa: CASSVASATNEKLFF; cdr3_nt: TGTGCCAGCAGCGTAGCGTCAGCAACTAATGAAAAACTGTTTTTT
d_call: NA; clone_size: NA; v_call: TRBV11-3; j_call: TRBJ2-1; cdr3_aa: CASSSRGSSYNEQFF; cdr3_nt: TGTGCCAGCAGTTCCCGGGGGAGCTCCTACAATGAGCAGTTCTTC
d_call: NA; clone_size: once; v_call: TRBV5-4; j_call: TRBJ2-2; cdr3_aa: CASSFTGSTGELFF; cdr3_nt: TGTGCCAGCAGCTTCACAGGTTCGACCGGGGAGCTGTTTTTT
d_call: TRBD2; clone_size: NA; v_call: TRBV7-7; j_call: TRBJ2-1; cdr3_aa: CASSLSLTSGAYNEQFF; cdr3_nt: TGTGCCAGCAGCTTGAGCCTGACTAGCGGAGCTTACAATGAGCAGTTCTTC
d_call: TRBD1; clone_size: NA; v_call: TRBV5-1; j_call: TRBJ1-3; cdr3_aa: CASSEGYRGQGNTIYF; cdr3_nt: TGCGCCAGCAGCGAGGGCTACAGGGGGCAAGGAAACACCATATATTTT
d_call: NA; clone_size: NA; v_call: TRBV2; j_call: TRBJ1-2; cdr3_aa: CASRPNRGGSDGYTF; cdr3_nt: TGTGCCAGCAGGCCCAATAGGGGGGGCTCGGACGGCTACACCTTC